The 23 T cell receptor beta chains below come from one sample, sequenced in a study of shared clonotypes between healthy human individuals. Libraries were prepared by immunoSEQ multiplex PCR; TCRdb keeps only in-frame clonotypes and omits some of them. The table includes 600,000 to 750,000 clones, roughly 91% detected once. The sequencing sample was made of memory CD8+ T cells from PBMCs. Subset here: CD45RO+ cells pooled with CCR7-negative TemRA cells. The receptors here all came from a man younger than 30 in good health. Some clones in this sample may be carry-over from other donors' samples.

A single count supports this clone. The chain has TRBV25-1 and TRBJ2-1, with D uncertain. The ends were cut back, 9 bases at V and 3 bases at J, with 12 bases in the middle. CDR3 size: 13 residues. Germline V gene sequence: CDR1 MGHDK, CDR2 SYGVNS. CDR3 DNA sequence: TGTGCCAGTGGGCTAGGGATCTACAATGAGCAGTTCTTC. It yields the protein CASGLGIYNEQFF.

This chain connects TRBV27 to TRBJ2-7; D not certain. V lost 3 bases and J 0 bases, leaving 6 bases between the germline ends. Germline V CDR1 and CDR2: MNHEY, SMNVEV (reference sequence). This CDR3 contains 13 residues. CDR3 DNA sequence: TGTGCCAGCAGTTTGACCCTCTCCTACGAGCAGTACTTC. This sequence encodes CASSLTLSYEQYF.

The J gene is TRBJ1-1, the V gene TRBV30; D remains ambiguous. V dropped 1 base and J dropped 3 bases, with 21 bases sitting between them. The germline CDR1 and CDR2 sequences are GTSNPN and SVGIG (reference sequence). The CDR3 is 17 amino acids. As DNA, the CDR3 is TGTGCCTGGAGTGGACTTCACTCATCGAGCGGGGACACTGAAGCTTTCTTT. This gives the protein CAWSGLHSSSGDTEAFF.

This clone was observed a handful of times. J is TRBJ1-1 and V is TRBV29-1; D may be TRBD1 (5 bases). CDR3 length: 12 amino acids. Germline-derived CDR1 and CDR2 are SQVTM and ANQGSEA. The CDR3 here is CEGMISGTEAFF. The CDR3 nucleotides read TGCGAGGGGATGATAAGTGGCACTGAAGCTTTCTTT.

The CDR3 DNA is TGTGCCAGTAGTACCCCGACTAGCGGGAGTGGAGATACGCAGTATTTT. Translating gives CASSTPTSGSGDTQYF. The V call is TRBV19, the J call TRBJ2-3, with 12 bases identical to TRBD2. Per the germline V gene, CDR1 is LNHDA and CDR2 is SQIVND (reference sequence). CDR3 length equals 16 residues. Trimming cost V 4 bases and J 5 bases; bases outside gene matches: 7.

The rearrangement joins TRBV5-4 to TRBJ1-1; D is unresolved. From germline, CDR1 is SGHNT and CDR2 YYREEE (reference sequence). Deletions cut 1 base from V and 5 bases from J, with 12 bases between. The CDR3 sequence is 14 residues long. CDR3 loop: CASSLLEGVTEAFF. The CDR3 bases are TGTGCCAGCAGCTTGTTGGAGGGAGTAACTGAAGCTTTCTTT.

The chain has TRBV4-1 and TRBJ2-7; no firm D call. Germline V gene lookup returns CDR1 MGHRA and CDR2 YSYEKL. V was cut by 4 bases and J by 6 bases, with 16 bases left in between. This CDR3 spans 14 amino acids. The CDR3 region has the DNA TGCGCCAGCAGCCCTTTAGGGTTACTTTCCGAGCAGTACTTC. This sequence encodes CASSPLGLLSEQYF.

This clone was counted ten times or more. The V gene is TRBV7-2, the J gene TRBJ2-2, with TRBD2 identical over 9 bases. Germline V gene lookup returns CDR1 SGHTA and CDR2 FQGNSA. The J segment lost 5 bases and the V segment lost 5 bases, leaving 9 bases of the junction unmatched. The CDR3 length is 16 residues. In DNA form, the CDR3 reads TGTGCCAGCAGCACCCGAGCGGGAGGAGGTACCGGGGAGCTGTTTTTT. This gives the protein CASSTRAGGGTGELFF.

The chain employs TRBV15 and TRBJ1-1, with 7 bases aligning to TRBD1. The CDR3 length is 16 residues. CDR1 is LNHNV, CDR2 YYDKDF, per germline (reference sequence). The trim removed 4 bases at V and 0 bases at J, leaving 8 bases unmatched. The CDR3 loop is CATSKGAGTLNTEAFF. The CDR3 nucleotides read TGTGCCACCAGCAAGGGGGCAGGGACTTTGAACACTGAAGCTTTCTTT.

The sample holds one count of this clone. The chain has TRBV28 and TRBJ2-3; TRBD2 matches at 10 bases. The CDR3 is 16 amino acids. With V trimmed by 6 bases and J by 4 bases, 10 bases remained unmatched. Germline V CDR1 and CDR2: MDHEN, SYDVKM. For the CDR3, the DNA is TGTGCCAGCAGCCCGAAAACTAGCGGGATAGCAGATACGCAGTATTTT. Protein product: CASSPKTSGIADTQYF.

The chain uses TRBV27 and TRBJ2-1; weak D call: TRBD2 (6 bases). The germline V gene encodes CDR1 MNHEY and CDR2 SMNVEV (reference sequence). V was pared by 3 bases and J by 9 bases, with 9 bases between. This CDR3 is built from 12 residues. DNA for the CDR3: TGTGCCAGCAGTTTCCTTAGCGGTGAGCAGTTCTTC. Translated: CASSFLSGEQFF.

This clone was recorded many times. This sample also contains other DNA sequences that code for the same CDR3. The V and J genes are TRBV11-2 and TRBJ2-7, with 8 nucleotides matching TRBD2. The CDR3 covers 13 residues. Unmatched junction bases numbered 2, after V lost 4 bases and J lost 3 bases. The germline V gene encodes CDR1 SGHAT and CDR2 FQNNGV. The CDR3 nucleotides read TGTGCCAGCAGCTCCGGGAGGGACTACGAGCAGTACTTC. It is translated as CASSSGRDYEQYF. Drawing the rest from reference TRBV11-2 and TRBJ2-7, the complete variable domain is EAGVAQSPRYKIIEKRQSVAFWCNPISGHATLYWYQQILGQGPKLLIQFQNNGVVDDSQLPKDRFSAERLKGVDSTLKIQPAKLEDSAVYLCASSSGRDYEQYFGPGTRLTVT.

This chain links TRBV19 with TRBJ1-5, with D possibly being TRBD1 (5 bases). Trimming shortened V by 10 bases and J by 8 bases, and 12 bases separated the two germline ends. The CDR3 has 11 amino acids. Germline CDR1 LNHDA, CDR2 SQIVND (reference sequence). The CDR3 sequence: CATIGGKPQHF. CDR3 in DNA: TGTGCCACCATCGGGGGGAAGCCCCAGCATTTT.

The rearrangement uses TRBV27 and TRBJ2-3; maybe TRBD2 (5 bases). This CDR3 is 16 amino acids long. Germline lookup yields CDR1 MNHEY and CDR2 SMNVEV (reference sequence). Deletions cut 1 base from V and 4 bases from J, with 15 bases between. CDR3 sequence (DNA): TGTGCCAGCAGTTTATTGGTTCAGCCCGGGGCAGATACGCAGTATTTT. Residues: CASSLLVQPGADTQYF.

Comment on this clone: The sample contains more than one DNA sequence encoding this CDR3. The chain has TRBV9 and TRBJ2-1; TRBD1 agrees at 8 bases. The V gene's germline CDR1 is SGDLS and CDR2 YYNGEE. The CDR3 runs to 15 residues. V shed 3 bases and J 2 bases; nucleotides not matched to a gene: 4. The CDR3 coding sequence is TGTGCCAGCAGCGCTGGACAGGGACCCTACAATGAGCAGTTCTTC. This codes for CASSAGQGPYNEQFF.

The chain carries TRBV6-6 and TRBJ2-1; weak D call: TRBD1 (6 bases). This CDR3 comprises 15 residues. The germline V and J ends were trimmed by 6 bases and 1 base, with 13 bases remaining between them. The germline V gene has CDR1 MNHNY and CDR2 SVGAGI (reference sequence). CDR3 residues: CASSPDRRSYNEQFF. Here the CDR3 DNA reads TGTGCCAGCAGCCCCGACAGGAGATCCTACAATGAGCAGTTCTTC.

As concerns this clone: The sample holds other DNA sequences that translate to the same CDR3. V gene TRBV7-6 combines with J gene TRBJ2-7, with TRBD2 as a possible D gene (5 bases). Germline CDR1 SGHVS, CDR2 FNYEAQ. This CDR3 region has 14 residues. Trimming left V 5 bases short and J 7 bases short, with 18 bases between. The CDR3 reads CASSQEGPRGEQYF. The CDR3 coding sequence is TGTGCCAGCAGCCAAGAGGGTCCCCGAGGGGAGCAGTACTTC.

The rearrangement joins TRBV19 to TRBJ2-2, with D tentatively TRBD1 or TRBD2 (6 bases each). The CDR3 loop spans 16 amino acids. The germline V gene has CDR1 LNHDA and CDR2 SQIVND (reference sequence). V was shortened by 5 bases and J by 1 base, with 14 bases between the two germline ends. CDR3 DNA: TGTGCCAGTAGTGTCCTCGGGGGCCTGAACACCGGGGAGCTGTTTTTT. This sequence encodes CASSVLGGLNTGELFF.

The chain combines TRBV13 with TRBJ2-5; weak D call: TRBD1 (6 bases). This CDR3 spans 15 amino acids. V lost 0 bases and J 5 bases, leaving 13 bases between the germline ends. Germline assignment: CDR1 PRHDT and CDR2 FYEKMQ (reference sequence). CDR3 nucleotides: TGTGCCAGCAGCTTAGGGCAGGGGATCTCGGAGACCCAGTACTTC. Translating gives CASSLGQGISETQYF.

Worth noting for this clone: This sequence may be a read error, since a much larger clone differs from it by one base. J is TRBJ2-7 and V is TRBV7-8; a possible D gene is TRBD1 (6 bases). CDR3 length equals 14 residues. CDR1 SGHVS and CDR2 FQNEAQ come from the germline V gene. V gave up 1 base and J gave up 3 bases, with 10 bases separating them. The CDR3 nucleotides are TGTGCCAGCAGCTTAGGGGGGCCCCTCTACGAGCAGTACTTC. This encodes CASSLGGPLYEQYF.

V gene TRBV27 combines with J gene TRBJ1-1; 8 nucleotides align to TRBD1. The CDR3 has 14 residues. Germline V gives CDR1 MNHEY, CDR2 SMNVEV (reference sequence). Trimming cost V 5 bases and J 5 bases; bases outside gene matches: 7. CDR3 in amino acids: CASSEGQAMTEAFF. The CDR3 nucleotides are TGTGCCAGCAGTGAGGGACAGGCGATGACTGAAGCTTTCTTT.

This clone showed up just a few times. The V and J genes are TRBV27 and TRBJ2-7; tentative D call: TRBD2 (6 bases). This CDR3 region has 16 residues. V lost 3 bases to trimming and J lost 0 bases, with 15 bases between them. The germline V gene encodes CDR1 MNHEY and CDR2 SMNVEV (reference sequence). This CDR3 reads CASSFSGGDSSYEQYF. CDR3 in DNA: TGTGCCAGCAGTTTCTCCGGGGGTGACAGCTCCTACGAGCAGTACTTC.

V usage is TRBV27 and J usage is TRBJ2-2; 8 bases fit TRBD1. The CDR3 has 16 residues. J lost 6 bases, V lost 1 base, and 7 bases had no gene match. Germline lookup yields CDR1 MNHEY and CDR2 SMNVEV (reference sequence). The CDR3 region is CASSLLYGRGPGELFF. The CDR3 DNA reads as TGTGCCAGCAGTTTATTGTATGGCAGGGGGCCCGGGGAGCTGTTTTTT.